The sequence of this TCR beta chain was determined in a study of shared clonotypes between healthy human individuals. Study overall: The plates for each donor numbered three CD4 naive, three CD4 memory, two CD8 naive and one CD8 memory.

CD45RO-negative CD8 cells positively selected for CCR7 made up the naive population, which excluded terminally differentiated effector memory CD45RA+ cells. Everyone who donated was a Caucasian adult who lived in Nashville, Tennessee. Germline V CDR1 and CDR2: MNHNY, SVGAGI (reference sequence). V shed 5 bases, J shed 2 bases, and the junction held 6 bases outside the gene matches. This CDR3 is 16 amino acids long. Genomic DNA per cell subset filled all wells of several immunoSEQ plates. Clones were sequenced by immunoSEQ multiplex PCR, and TCRdb holds only the in-frame ones, with some missing. The sample contains about 1,900,000 clones, about 95% of which appear only once.

The gene calls are TRBV6-6 and TRBJ2-1; 10 nucleotides agree with TRBD2. This TCR came from a man aged 18 to 30 in good health. Sequenced material: naive CD8+ T cells sorted from blood. The DNA of the CDR3 is TGTGCCAGCAGTCCGAAGCGGGAGGGCCCCTACAATGAGCAGTTCTTC. This encodes CASSPKREGPYNEQFF.